What follows are 17 T cell receptor beta chains derived from one specimen sequenced in a study of long-term antiretroviral therapy in people with HIV. Researchers ran immunoSEQ v3.0 at survey level. Using immunoSEQ multiplex PCR, the repertoire was profiled, and TCRdb retains in-frame clones only, with some absent. This table has 30,000 to 40,000 clones, around three quarters appearing once. Sequences were derived from unsorted PBMCs, sampled 2 years after starting antiretroviral therapy. These receptors were collected from a woman between 50 and 59 years old with HIV.

This clone showed up just a few times. V is TRBV27 and J is TRBJ1-5, with 11 bases that match TRBD1. The CDR3 loop spans 16 amino acids. With 5 bases clipped from V and 4 bases from J, the junction kept 7 bases outside the gene matches. Germline lookup yields CDR1 MNHEY and CDR2 SMNVEV (reference sequence). CDR3 region: CASSPGDRGKNQPQHF. CDR3 sequence (DNA): TGTGCCAGCAGTCCAGGGGACAGGGGGAAGAATCAGCCCCAGCATTTT.

V is TRBV18 and J is TRBJ2-2; 9 positions agree with TRBD1. The CDR3 runs to 18 residues. Germline CDR1 is KGHSH and CDR2 is LQKENI. Trimming at V came to 6 bases and at J to 6 bases, leaving 17 bases not matched to a gene. The CDR3 sequence is CASSRRDPGQGKAGELFF. CDR3 nucleotide sequence: TGTGCCAGCTCTCGAAGAGATCCCGGACAGGGGAAAGCCGGGGAGCTGTTTTTT.

This clone has just one count. The rearrangement joins TRBV13 to TRBJ2-5; no clear D gene. Trimming cost V 5 bases and J 3 bases, with 10 bases left between them. Germline loops: CDR1 PRHDT, CDR2 FYEKMQ (reference sequence). There are 13 residues in the CDR3. The CDR3 spells CASSLGSEETQYF. The CDR3 nucleotides read TGTGCCAGCAGCCTCGGCTCGGAAGAGACCCAGTACTTC.

V usage is TRBV18 and J usage is TRBJ2-1; TRBD1 matches 7 bases. J gave up 10 bases and V 5 bases, and 5 bases lay outside the gene matches. CDR1 and CDR2 (germline): KGHSH, LQKENI. The CDR3 is made up of 12 amino acids. The CDR3: CASSETGYEQFF. CDR3 bases: TGTGCCAGCTCAGAGACAGGGTACGAGCAGTTCTTC.

In this sample, this clone turned up a few times. This chain joins TRBV19 and TRBJ1-2; TRBD1 matches 7 bases. This CDR3 spans 15 amino acids. V was pared by 6 bases and J by 4 bases, with 11 bases of the junction left unmatched. CDR1 and CDR2 (germline): LNHDA, SQIVND (reference sequence). The chain's CDR3 is CASSRGTEDRYGYTF. The CDR3 bases are TGTGCCAGTAGCCGGGGGACAGAGGATCGCTATGGCTACACCTTC.

This clone was recorded a few times. The genes are TRBV14 and TRBJ1-4; TRBD1 matches 7 bases. The CDR3 runs 15 residues. V was clipped by 5 bases and J by 4 bases; unmatched bases: 7. The V gene's germline CDR1 is SGHDN and CDR2 FVKESK. The CDR3 spells CASSEGGDSNEKLFF. CDR3 coding DNA: TGTGCCAGCAGCGAAGGGGGGGACAGTAATGAAAAACTGTTTTTT.

This clone was found a few times. The rearrangement joins TRBV27 to TRBJ1-1, with 10 bases fitting TRBD1. The germline V gene encodes CDR1 MNHEY and CDR2 SMNVEV (reference sequence). Trimming took 6 bases from V and 4 from J; bases not matched to a gene: 5. CDR3 length: 14 residues. CDR3 loop: CASSPDRGGTEAFF. CDR3 in DNA: TGTGCCAGCAGCCCGGACAGGGGGGGCACTGAAGCTTTCTTT.

The chain couples TRBV5-1 to TRBJ2-1; D gene uncertain. This CDR3 contains 11 residues. Germline-derived CDR1 and CDR2 are SGHRS and YFSETQ. The V end was cut by 5 bases, the J end by 6 bases, with 6 bases between. The CDR3: CASRSSNEQFF. In DNA, the CDR3 is TGCGCCAGCAGATCAAGCAATGAGCAGTTCTTC.

This sequence joins TRBV27 and TRBJ1-1, with D unclear. Trimming stripped 5 bases from V and 0 bases from J, with 7 bases between. CDR1 and CDR2 (germline): MNHEY, SMNVEV (reference sequence). This CDR3 contains 13 residues. CDR3 DNA sequence: TGTGCCAGCAGTCCTCGTCTGAACACTGAAGCTTTCTTT. It codes for CASSPRLNTEAFF.

The J gene is TRBJ2-7, the V gene TRBV11-2; 14 nucleotides match TRBD2. The germline gives CDR1 SGHAT, CDR2 FQNNGV. There are 15 residues in the CDR3. With V trimmed by 5 bases and J by 5 bases, 5 bases remained unmatched. CDR3 sequence reads: CASSPQGLAGDEQYF. The CDR3 coding sequence is TGTGCCAGCAGCCCGCAGGGACTAGCGGGGGACGAGCAGTACTTC.

The chain is built from TRBV7-7 and TRBJ2-5; D could derive from TRBD1 or TRBD2 (5 bases each). Per the germline V gene, CDR1 is SSHAT and CDR2 is FNYEAQ (reference sequence). V was trimmed by 2 bases and J by 4 bases, leaving 14 bases between them. The CDR3 contains 15 residues. For the CDR3, the DNA is TGTGCCAGCAGCTTATACCAGGGAGAAGGAGAGACCCAGTACTTC. This encodes CASSLYQGEGETQYF. Looking up the rest from reference TRBV7-7 and TRBJ2-5 gives the full variable domain: GAGVSQSPRYKVTKRGQDVTLRCDPISSHATLYWYQQALGQGPEFLTYFNYEAQPDKSGLPSDRFSAERPEGSISTLTIQRTEQRDSAMYRCASSLYQGEGETQYFGPGTRLLVL.

The gene calls are TRBV30 and TRBJ1-4; possibly TRBD1 for D (5 bases). Germline values: CDR1 GTSNPN, CDR2 SVGIG (reference sequence). Trimming shortened V by 5 bases and J by 7 bases, and 8 bases separated the two germline ends. This CDR3 is 11 amino acids long. The CDR3 nucleotides read TGTGCCTGGGGGACTGCTGAAAAACTGTTTTTT. Its translation is CAWGTAEKLFF.

This chain links TRBV21-1 with TRBJ1-5. TRBV21-1 is recorded as a pseudogene. The CDR3 sequence is 17 residues long. The CDR3 sequence is CASSSLLSGASGQPQHF. The CDR3 DNA is TGTGCCAGCAGCAGCCTTTTAAGCGGGGCATCAGGTCAGCCCCAGCATTTT.

The V and J genes are TRBV30 and TRBJ2-7; D uncertain. This CDR3 region has 13 residues. The V gene lost 0 bases and the J gene lost 3 bases, with 9 bases spanning the gap. Germline CDR1 is GTSNPN and CDR2 is SVGIG (reference sequence). CDR3 in DNA: TGTGCCTGGAGTGTAGGCCGTGGCTACGAGCAGTACGTC. Translating it yields CAWSVGRGYEQYV.

The chain links TRBV5-4 to TRBJ2-3, with D unresolved. CDR3 size: 15 residues. Germline-derived CDR1 and CDR2 are SGHNT and YYREEE (reference sequence). The V and J ends lost 0 bases and 0 bases respectively, with 8 bases between them. Written as DNA, the CDR3 is TGTGCCAGCAGCTTGGGTCCCTTTAGCACAGATACGCAGTATTTT. It specifies CASSLGPFSTDTQYF.

This chain uses TRBV30 with TRBJ2-6, with D tentatively TRBD1 (5 bases). V shed 0 bases and J shed 4 bases, with 13 bases lying between them. This CDR3 has 16 amino acids. Germline V gene lookup returns CDR1 GTSNPN and CDR2 SVGIG (reference sequence). The CDR3 nucleotides are TGTGCCTGGAGTGTACAGGTCCTAACCGGGGCCAACGTCCTGACTTTC. Translation: CAWSVQVLTGANVLTF.

CDR3 loop: CASSLKGVGGYTF. The CDR3 bases are TGTGCCAGCAGTTTAAAGGGGGTGGGGGGCTACACCTTC. The chain couples TRBV27 to TRBJ1-2; tentative D call: TRBD1 (6 bases). Trimming pared 2 bases from V and 8 bases from J, leaving 12 bases between. This CDR3 is 13 amino acids long. The germline V gene has CDR1 MNHEY and CDR2 SMNVEV (reference sequence).